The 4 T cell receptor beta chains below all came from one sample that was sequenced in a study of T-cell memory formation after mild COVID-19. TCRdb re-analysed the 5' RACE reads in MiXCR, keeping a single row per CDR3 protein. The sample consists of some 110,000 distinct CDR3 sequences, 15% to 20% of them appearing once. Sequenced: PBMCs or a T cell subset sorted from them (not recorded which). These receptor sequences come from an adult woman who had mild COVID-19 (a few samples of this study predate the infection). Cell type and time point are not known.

The CDR3 is CASSVHRGRNTGELFF. The DNA of the CDR3 is TGTGCCAGCAGTGTCCACAGGGGGAGAAACACCGGGGAGCTGTTTTTT. This rearrangement joins TRBV6-1 to TRBJ2-2, with TRBD1 matching 8 bases. V was clipped by 4 bases and J by 2 bases; unmatched bases: 6. Germline assignment: CDR1 MNHNS and CDR2 SASEGT. The CDR3 runs 16 residues.

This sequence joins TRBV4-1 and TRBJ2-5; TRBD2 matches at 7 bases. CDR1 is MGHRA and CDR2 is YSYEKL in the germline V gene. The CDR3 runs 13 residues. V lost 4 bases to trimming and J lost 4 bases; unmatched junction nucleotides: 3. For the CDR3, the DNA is TGCGCCAGCAGCCCCCCGGGGGGAGAGACCCAGTACTTC. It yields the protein CASSPPGGETQYF.

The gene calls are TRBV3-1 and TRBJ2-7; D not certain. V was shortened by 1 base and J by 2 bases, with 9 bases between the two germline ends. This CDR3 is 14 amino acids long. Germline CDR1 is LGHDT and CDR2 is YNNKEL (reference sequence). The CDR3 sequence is CASSQVSETYEQYF. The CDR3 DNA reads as TGTGCCAGCAGCCAAGTCTCGGAGACCTACGAGCAGTACTTC.

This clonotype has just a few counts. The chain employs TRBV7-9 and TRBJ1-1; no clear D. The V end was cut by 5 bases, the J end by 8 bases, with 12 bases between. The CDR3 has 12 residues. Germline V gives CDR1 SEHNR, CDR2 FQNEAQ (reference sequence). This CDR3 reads CASSQPTAEAFF. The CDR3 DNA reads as TGTGCCAGCAGCCAACCCACAGCCGAAGCTTTCTTT.